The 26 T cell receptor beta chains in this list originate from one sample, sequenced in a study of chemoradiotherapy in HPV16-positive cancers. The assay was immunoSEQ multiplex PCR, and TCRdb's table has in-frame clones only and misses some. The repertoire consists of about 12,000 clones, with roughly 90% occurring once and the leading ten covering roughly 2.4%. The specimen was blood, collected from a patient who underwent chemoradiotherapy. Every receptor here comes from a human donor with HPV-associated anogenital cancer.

The CDR3 bases are TGTGCCAGCAGTTGGGGCCCTCTGCGGGTTACGCAGTATTTT. Residues: CASSWGPLRVTQYF. The V gene is TRBV27, the J gene TRBJ2-3, with D tentatively TRBD1 or TRBD2 (5 bases each). The germline V and J ends were trimmed by 4 bases and 8 bases, with 16 bases remaining between them. The CDR3 loop spans 14 amino acids. Germline V gene sequence: CDR1 MNHEY, CDR2 SMNVEV (reference sequence).

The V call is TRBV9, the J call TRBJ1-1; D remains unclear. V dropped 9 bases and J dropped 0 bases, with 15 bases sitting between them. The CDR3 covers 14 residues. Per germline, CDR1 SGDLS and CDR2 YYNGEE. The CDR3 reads CATKAGLLNTEAFF. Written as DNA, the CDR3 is TGTGCCACCAAAGCCGGCCTCTTGAACACTGAAGCTTTCTTT.

In DNA form, the CDR3 reads TGCGCCAGCAGCCAAGATCAGCGGGCTTTAGTGGGCAGCTCCTACAATGAGCAGTTCTTC. Its translation is CASSQDQRALVGSSYNEQFF. The V call is TRBV4-1, the J call TRBJ2-1, with D possibly TRBD2 on 6 matching bases. Germline assignment: CDR1 MGHRA and CDR2 YSYEKL. The CDR3 contains 20 residues. Trimming took 0 bases from V and 0 from J, leaving 21 bases between them.

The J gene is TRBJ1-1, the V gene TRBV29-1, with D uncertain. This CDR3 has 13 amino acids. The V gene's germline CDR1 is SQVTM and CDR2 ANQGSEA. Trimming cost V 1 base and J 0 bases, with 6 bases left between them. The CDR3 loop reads CSVEGTVNTEAFF. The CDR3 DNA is TGCAGCGTTGAAGGCACAGTGAACACTGAAGCTTTCTTT.

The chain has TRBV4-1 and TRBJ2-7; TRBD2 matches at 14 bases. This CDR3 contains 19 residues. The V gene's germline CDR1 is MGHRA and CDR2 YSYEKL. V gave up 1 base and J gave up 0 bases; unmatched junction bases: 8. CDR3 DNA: TGCGCCAGCAGCCAAGCGTCGGGACTAGCGGGGGTACGCTCCTACGAGCAGTACTTC. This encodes CASSQASGLAGVRSYEQYF.

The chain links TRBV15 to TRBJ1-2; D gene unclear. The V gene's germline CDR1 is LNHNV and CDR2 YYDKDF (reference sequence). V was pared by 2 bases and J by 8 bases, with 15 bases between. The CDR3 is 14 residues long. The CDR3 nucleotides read TGTGCCACCAGCAGATATCGACCAGATGGCGGCTACACCTTC. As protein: CATSRYRPDGGYTF. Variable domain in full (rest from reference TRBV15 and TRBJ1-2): DAMVIQNPRYQVTQFGKPVTLSCSQTLNHNVMYWYQQKSSQAPKLLFHYYDKDFNNEADTPDNFQSRRPNTSFCFLDIRSPGLGDTAMYLCATSRYRPDGGYTFGSGTRLTVV.

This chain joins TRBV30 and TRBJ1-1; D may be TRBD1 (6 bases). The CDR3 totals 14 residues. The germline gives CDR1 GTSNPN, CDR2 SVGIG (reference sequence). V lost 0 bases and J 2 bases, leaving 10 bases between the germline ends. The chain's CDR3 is CAWSVGTYNTEAFF. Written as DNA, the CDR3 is TGTGCCTGGAGTGTCGGGACATACAACACTGAAGCTTTCTTT.

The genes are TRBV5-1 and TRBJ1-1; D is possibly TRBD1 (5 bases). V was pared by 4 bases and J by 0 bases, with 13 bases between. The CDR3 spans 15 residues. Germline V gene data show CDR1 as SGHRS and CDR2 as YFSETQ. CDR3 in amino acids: CASSATRALNTEAFF. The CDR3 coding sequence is TGCGCCAGCAGCGCCACCAGGGCACTGAACACTGAAGCTTTCTTT.

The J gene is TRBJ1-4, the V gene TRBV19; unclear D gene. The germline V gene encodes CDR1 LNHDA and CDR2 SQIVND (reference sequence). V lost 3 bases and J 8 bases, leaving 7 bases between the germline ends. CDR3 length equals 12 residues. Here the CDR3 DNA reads TGTGCCAGTAGTATCAGGCAGGAAAAACTGTTTTTT. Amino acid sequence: CASSIRQEKLFF.

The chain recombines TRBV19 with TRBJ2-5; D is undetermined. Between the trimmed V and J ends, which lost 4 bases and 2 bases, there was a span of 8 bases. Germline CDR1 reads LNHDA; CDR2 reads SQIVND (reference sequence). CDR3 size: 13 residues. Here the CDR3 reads CASSRRRQETQYF. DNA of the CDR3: TGTGCCAGTAGTAGACGTAGGCAAGAGACCCAGTACTTC.

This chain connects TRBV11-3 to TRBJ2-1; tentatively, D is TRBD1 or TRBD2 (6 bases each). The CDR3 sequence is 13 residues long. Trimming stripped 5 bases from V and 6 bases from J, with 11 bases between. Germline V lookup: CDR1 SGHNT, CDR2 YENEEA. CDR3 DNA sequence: TGTGCCAGCAGCCTGGGGGGCGGCAATGAGCAGTTCTTC. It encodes CASSLGGGNEQFF. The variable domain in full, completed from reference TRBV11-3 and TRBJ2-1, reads EAGVVQSPRYKIIEKKQPVAFWCNPISGHNTLYWYLQNLGQGPELLIRYENEEAVDDSQLPKDRFSAERLKGVDSTLKIQPAELGDSAVYLCASSLGGGNEQFFGPGTRLTVL.

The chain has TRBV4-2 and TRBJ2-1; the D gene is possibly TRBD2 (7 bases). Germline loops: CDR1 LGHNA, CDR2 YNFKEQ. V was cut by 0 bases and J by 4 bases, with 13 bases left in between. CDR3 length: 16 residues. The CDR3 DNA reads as TGTGCCAGCAGCCAAGACGAGGGGGGGATGTACAATGAGCAGTTCTTC. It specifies CASSQDEGGMYNEQFF.

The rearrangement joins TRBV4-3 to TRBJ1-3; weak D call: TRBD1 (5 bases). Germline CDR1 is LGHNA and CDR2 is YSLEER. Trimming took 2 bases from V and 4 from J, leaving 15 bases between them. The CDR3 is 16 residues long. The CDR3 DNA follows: TGCGCCAGCAGCCAATTACGATACGCAGGGGGAAACACCATATATTTT. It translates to CASSQLRYAGGNTIYF.

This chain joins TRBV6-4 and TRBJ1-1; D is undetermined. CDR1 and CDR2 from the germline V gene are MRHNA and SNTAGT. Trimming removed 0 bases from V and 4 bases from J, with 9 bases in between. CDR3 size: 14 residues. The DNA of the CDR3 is TGTGCCAGCAGTGACTCGATGGCGAGCACTGAAGCTTTCTTT. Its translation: CASSDSMASTEAFF.

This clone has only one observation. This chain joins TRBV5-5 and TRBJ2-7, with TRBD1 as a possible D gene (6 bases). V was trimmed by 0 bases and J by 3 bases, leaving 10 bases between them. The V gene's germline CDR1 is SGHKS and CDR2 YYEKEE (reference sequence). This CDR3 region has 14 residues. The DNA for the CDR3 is TGTGCCAGCAGCTTGGGGACAGCAAACTACGAGCAGTACTTC. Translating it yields CASSLGTANYEQYF.

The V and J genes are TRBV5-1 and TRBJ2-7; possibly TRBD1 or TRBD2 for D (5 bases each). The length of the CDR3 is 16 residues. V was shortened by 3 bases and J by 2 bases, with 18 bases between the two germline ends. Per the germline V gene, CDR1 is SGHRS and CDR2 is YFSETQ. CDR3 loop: CASSSLVGEPTYEQYF. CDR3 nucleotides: TGCGCCAGCAGCTCCCTCGTGGGGGAACCTACCTACGAGCAGTACTTC.

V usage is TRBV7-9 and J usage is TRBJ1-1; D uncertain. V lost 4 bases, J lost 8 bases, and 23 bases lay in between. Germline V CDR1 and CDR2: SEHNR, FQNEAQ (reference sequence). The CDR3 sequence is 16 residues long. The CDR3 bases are TGTGCCAGCAGCTACGGACGGCTGCTAGACCCATTGGAAGCTTTCTTT. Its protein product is CASSYGRLLDPLEAFF.

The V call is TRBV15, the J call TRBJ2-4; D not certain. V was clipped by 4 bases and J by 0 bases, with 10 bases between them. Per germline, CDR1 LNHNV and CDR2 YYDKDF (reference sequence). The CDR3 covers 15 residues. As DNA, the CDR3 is TGTGCCACCAGCACGTACAGATTAGCCAAAAACATTCAGTACTTC. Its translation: CATSTYRLAKNIQYF.

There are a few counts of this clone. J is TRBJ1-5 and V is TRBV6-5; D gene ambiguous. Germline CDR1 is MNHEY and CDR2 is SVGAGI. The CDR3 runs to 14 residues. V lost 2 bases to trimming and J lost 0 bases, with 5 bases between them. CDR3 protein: CASSYRSSNQPQHF. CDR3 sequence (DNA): TGTGCCAGCAGTTACAGGAGTAGCAATCAGCCCCAGCATTTT.

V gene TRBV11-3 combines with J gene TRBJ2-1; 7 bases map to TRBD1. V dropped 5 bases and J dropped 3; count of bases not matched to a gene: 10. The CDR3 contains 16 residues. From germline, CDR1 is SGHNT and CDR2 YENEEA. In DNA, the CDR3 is TGTGCCAGCAGCGAGGCCCGGACAGGCCTCTACAATGAGCAGTTCTTC. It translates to CASSEARTGLYNEQFF.

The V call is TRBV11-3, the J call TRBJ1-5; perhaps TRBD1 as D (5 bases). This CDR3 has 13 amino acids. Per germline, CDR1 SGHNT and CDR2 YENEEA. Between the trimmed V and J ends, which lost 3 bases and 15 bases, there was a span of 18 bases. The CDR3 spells CASSLHSGQRGHF. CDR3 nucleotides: TGTGCCAGCAGCTTGCATTCGGGCCAGAGGGGGCATTTT.

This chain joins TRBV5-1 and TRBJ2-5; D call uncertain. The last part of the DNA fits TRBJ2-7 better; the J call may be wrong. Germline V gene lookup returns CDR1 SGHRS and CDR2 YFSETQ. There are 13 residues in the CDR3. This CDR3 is CASSLARYYEQYF. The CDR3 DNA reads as TGCGCCAGCAGCTTGGCACGTTACTACGAGCAGTACTTC.

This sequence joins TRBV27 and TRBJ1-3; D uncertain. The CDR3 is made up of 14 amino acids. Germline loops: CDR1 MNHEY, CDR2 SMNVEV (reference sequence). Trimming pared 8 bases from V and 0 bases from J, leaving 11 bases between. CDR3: CASALGNSGNTIYF. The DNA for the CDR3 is TGTGCCAGCGCCCTAGGGAACTCTGGAAACACCATATATTTT.

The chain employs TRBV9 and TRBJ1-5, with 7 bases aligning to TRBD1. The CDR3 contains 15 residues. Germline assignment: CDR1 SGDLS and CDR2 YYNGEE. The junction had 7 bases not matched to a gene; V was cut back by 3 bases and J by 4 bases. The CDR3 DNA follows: TGTGCCAGCAGCGCCGAGGGACAGACGAATCAGCCCCAGCATTTT. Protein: CASSAEGQTNQPQHF.

The CDR3 coding sequence is TGTGCCAGCAGCCCTCAGCGGGGTTCGTACAATGAGCAGTTCTTC. Protein: CASSPQRGSYNEQFF. The chain couples TRBV11-3 to TRBJ2-1; TRBD2 agrees at 7 bases. V was clipped by 5 bases and J by 4 bases; unmatched bases: 8. CDR1 SGHNT and CDR2 YENEEA come from the germline V gene. This CDR3 has 15 residues.

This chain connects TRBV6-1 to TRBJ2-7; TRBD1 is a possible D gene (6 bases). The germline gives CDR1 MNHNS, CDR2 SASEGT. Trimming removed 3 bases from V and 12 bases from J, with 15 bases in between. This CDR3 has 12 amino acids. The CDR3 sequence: CASSEGTGTLYF. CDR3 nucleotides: TGTGCCAGCAGTGAGGGGACCGGGACACTGTACTTC.